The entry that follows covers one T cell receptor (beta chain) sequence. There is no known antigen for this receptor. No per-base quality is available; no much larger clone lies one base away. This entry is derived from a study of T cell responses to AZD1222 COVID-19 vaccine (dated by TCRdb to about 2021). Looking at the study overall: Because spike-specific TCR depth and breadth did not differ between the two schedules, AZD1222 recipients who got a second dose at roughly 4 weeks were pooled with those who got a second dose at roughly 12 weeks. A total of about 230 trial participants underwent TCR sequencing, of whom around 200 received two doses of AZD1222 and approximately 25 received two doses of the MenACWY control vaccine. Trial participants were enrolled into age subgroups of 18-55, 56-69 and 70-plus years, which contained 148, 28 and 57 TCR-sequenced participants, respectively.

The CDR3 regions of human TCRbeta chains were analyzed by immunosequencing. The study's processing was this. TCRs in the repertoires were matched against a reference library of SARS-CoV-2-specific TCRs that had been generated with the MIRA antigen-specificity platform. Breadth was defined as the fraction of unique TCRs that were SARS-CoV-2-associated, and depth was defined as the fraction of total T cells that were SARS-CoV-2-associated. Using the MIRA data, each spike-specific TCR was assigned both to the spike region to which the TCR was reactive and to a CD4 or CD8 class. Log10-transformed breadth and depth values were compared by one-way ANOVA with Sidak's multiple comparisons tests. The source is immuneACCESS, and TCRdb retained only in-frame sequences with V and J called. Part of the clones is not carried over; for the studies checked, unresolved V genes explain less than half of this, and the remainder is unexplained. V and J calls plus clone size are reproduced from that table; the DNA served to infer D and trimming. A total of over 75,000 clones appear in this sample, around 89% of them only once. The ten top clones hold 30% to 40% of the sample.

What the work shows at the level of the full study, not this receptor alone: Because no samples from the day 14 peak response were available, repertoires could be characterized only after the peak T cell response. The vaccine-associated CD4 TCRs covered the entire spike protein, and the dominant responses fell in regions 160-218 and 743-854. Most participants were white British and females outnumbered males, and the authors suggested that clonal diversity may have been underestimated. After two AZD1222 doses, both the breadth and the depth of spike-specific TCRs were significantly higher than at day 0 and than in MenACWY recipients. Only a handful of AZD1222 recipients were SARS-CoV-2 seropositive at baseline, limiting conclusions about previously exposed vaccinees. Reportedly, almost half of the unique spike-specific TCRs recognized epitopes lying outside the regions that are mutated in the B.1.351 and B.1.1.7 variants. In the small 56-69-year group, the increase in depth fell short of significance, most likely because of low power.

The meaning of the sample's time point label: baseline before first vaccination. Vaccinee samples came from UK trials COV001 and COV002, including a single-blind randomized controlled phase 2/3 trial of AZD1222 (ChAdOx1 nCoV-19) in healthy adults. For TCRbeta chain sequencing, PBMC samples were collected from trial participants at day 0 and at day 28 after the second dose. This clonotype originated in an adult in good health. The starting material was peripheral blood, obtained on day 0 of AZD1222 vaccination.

In nucleotide form, the sequence is TGCGCCAGCAGCCACTCCGGGACCGATGAAAAACTGTTTTTT. Its product reads: CASSHSGTDEKLFF. Recombination joined TRBV4-1 with TRBJ1-4; D gene: possibly TRBD1, on 5 matching bases. Between the V and J ends, shortened by 3 bases and 6 bases respectively, the junction contains 11 bases. The germline V gene gives CDR1 as MGHRA and CDR2 as YSYEKL. The CDR3 measures 14 amino acids from cysteine to phenylalanine. Of all the DNA, just the CDR3 is kept, 42 bases in frame from base 1.